What follows are 3 T cell receptor beta chains derived from one specimen sequenced in a study of blood T cell repertoires in COVID-19. Clones were sequenced by immunoSEQ multiplex PCR, and TCRdb holds only the in-frame ones, with some missing. The table includes approximately 300,000 clones, 86% detected once. Sequencing was performed on peripheral blood. The receptors shown here come from a woman between 45 and 65 years old with acute or convalescent COVID-19.

This chain uses TRBV19 with TRBJ2-5; a possible D gene is TRBD2 (5 bases). Trimming took 7 bases from V and 2 from J, leaving 14 bases between them. Germline loops: CDR1 LNHDA, CDR2 SQIVND (reference sequence). The CDR3 runs 14 residues. The CDR3 protein is CASTSGYVQETQYF. The CDR3 DNA follows: TGTGCCAGTACCAGCGGCTACGTACAAGAGACCCAGTACTTC.

This sequence joins TRBV28 and TRBJ2-2; 7 bases map to TRBD1. Germline V gene lookup returns CDR1 MDHEN and CDR2 SYDVKM. Unmatched junction bases numbered 8, after V lost 6 bases and J lost 4 bases. CDR3 length equals 15 residues. DNA of the CDR3: TGTGCCAGCAGGACTACAGGGGCGGGCACCGGGGAGCTGTTTTTT. Its translation: CASRTTGAGTGELFF.

The chain links TRBV7-9 to TRBJ2-7; TRBD2 agrees at 7 bases. CDR3 size: 14 residues. With 2 bases clipped from V and 6 bases from J, the junction kept 7 bases outside the gene matches. Germline V gene data show CDR1 as SEHNR and CDR2 as FQNEAQ (reference sequence). The CDR3 spells CASSLTSGIGEQYF. For the CDR3, the DNA is TGTGCCAGCAGCTTAACCAGCGGGATAGGCGAGCAGTACTTC.